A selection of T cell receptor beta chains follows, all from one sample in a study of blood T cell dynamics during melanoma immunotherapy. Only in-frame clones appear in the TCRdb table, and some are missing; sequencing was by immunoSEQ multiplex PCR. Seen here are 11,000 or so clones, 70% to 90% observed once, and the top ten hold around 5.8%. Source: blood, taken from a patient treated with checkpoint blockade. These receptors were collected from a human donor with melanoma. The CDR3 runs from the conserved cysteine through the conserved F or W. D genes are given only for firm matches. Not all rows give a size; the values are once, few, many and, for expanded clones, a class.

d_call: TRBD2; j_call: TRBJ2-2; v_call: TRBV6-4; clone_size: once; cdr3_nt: TGTGCCAGCAGTGCTAGCGGGGGGGCCACCGGGGAGCTGTTTTTT; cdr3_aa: CASSASGGATGELFF
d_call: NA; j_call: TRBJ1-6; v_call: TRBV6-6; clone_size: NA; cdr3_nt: TGTGCCAGCAGTTACGAGAGCTCCTATAATTCACCCCTCCACTTT; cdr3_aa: CASSYESSYNSPLHF
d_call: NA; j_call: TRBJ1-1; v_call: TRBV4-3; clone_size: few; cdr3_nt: TGCGCCAGCAGCCAAGAGTCACTAGGACGGGCTGAAGCTTTCTTT; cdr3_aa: CASSQESLGRAEAFF
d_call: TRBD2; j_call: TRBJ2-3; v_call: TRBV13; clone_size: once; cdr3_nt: TGTGCCAGCAGCTCGCGGGGGGGCCTAACAGATACGCAGTATTTT; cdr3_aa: CASSSRGGLTDTQYF
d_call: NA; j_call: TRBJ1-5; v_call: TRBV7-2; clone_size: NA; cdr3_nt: TGTGCCAGCAGCTTGGGGGTGGGGAGCAATCAGCCCCAGCATTTT; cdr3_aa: CASSLGVGSNQPQHF
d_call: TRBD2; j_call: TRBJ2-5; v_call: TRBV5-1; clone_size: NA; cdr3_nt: TGCGCCAGCAGCTTGGGTGCGGCGGGGGGAGAGACCCAGTACTTC; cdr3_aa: CASSLGAAGGETQYF
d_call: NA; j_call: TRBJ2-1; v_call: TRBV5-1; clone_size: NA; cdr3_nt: TGCGCCAGCAGCTTCGGAGGGAGTAGTAAAACCTACAATGAGCAGTTCTTC; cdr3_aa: CASSFGGSSKTYNEQFF
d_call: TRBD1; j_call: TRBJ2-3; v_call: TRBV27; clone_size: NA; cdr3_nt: TGTGCCAGCAGTTTCCTCCCCGGGACAGGGTCAGATACGCAGTATTTT; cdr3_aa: CASSFLPGTGSDTQYF
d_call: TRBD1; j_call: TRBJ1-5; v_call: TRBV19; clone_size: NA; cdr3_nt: TGTGCCACTAGACCGGGACAGGGGCCTTCTCAGCCCCAGCATTTT; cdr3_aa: CATRPGQGPSQPQHF
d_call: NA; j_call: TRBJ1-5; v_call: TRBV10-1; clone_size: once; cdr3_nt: TGCGCCAGCAGTGAGGTCTGGGGTCAGCCCCAGCATTTT; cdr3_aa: CASSEVWGQPQHF
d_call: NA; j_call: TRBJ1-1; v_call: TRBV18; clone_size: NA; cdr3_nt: TGTGCCAGCTCGCACCTGGGGCCAGGGACGGGGGACACTGAAGCTTTCTTT; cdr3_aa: CASSHLGPGTGDTEAFF
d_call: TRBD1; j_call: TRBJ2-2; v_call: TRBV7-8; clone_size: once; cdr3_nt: TGTGCCAGCAGCGGACGGGACAGGGGGCGAGGTGGGGAGCTGTTTTTT; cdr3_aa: CASSGRDRGRGGELFF
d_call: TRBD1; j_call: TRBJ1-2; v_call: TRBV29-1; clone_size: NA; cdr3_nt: TGCAGCGTTGACCTGGGACAGGGGCCCGGCTACACCTTC; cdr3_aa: CSVDLGQGPGYTF
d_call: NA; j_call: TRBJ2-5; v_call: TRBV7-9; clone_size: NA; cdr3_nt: TGTGCCAGCAGCACCCGAATATATCATCTGGGTGAGACCCAGTACTTC; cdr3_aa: CASSTRIYHLGETQYF
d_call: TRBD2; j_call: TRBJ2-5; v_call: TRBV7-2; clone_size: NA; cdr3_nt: TGTGCCAGCAGCGGGAGCGGGGGTGGAGAGACCCAGTACTTC; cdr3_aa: CASSGSGGGETQYF
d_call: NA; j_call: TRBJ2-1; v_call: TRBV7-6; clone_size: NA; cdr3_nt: TGTGCCAGCAGCCAGCCCGGGGATCGGAGCTCCTACAATGAGCAGTTCTTC; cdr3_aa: CASSQPGDRSSYNEQFF
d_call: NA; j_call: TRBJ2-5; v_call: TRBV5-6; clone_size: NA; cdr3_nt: TGTGCCAGCAGCTTGAAGGCCGGCGGTGAGACCCAGTACTTC; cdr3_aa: CASSLKAGGETQYF
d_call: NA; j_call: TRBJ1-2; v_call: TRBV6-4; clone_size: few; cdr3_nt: TGTGCCAGCAGCCGAGGGACTCCCCGAAGAGATGGCTACACCTTC; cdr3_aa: CASSRGTPRRDGYTF
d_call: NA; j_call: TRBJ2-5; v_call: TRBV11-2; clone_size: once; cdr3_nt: TGTGCCAGCAGCTTAAACCAGGACGGGGAGACCCAGTACTTC; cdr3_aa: CASSLNQDGETQYF
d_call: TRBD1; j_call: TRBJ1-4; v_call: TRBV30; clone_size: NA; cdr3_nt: TGTGCCTGGAGCCGGGGACAGATCTATGAAAAACTGTTTTTT; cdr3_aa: CAWSRGQIYEKLFF
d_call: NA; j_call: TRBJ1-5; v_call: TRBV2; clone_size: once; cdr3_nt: TGTGCCAGCACTCGGTGGGGTAGCAATCAGCCCCAGCATTTT; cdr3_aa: CASTRWGSNQPQHF
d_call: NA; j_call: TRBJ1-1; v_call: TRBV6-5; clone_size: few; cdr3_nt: TGTGCCAGCAGTTACTGGGAGGACACTGAAGCTTTCTTT; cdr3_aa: CASSYWEDTEAFF
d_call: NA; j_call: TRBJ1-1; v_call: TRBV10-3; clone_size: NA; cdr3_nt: TGTGCCATCGGACCCGTGGTGAACACTGAAGCTTTCTTT; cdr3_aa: CAIGPVVNTEAFF
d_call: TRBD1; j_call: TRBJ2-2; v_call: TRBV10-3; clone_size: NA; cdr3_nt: TGTGCCATCAGTGACTTTGACAGGGGGCCCCGGGAGCTGTTTTTT; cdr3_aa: CAISDFDRGPRELFF
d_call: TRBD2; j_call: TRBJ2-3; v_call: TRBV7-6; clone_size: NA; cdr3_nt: TGTGCCAGCAGCTTTAGCGGGGGGGCTGATACGCAGTATTTT; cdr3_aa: CASSFSGGADTQYF
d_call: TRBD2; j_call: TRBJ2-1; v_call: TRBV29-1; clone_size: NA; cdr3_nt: TGCAGCGTTGAAGCCACTAGCGGGGGGGCCGGGGAGCAGTTCTTC; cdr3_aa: CSVEATSGGAGEQFF
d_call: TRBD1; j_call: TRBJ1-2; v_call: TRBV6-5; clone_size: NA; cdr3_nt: TGTGCCAGCAGTGACAACAGGGGGCGCGGCTACACCTTC; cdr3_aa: CASSDNRGRGYTF
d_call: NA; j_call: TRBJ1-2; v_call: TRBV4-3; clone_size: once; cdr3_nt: TGCGCCAGCAGCCATCCCGGCAGGGAGAATGGCTACACCTTC; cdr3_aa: CASSHPGRENGYTF
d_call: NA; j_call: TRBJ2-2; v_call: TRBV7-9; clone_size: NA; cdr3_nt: TGTGCCAGCAGCCCACCCAGGGGGGGCACCGGGGAGCTGTTTTTT; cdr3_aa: CASSPPRGGTGELFF
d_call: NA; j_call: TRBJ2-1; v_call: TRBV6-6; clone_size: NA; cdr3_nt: TGTAGTGCTAGGAGAGACAATGAGCAGTTCTTC; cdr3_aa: CSARRDNEQFF
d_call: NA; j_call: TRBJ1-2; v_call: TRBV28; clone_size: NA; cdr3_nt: TGTGCCAGCAGTACCACTCACCCAAGGGGAGGCTACACCTTC; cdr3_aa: CASSTTHPRGGYTF
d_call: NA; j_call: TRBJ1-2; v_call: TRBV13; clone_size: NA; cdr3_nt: TGTGCCAGCAGCTCTCGAACAGGCTATGGCTACACCTTC; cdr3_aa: CASSSRTGYGYTF
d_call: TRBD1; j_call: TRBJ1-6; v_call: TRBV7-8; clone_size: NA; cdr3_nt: TGTGCCAGCAGCGCCGGGGGACAGGGTAGTTCACCCCTCCACTTT; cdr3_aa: CASSAGGQGSSPLHF
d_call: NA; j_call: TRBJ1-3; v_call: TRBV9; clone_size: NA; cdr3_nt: TGTGCCAGCAGCGCGGCCGGGCAAGGGCACGGAAACACCATATATTTT; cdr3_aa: CASSAAGQGHGNTIYF
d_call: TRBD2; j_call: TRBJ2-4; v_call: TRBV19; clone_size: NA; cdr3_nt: TGTGCCAGTAGTGGAGGACTAGCGGAGCCTGCCAAAAACATTCAGTACTTC; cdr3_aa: CASSGGLAEPAKNIQYF
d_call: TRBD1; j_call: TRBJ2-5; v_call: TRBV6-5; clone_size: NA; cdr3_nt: TGTGCCAGCAGTTGGGGACAGGGGACCCAGTACTTC; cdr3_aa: CASSWGQGTQYF
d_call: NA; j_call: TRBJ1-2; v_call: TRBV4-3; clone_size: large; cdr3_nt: TGCGCCAGCAGCCAAGATGCACTCTCTGGGGGCTACACCTTC; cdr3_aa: CASSQDALSGGYTF
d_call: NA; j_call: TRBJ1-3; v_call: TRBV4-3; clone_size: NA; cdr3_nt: TGCGCCAGCAGCCAAGCCTGGCCAGGGGATGGAAACACCATATATTTT; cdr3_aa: CASSQAWPGDGNTIYF
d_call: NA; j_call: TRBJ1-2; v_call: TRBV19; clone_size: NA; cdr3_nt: TGTGCCAGTAGTCGGCGGACAGAGGTAAACTATGGCTACACCTTC; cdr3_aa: CASSRRTEVNYGYTF
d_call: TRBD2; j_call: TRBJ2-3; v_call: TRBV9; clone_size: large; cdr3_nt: TGTGCCAGCAGCGACTCACCGAAACTAGCGTCTACGCAGTATTTT; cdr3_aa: CASSDSPKLASTQYF
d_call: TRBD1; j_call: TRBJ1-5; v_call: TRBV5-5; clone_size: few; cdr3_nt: TGTGCCAGCAGCTTACAGGGGCCTCAGCCCCAGCATTTT; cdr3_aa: CASSLQGPQPQHF
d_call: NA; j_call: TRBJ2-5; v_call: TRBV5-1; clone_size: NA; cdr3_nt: TGCGCCAGCAGCCCGACAGGAGAGACCCAGTACTTC; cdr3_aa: CASSPTGETQYF